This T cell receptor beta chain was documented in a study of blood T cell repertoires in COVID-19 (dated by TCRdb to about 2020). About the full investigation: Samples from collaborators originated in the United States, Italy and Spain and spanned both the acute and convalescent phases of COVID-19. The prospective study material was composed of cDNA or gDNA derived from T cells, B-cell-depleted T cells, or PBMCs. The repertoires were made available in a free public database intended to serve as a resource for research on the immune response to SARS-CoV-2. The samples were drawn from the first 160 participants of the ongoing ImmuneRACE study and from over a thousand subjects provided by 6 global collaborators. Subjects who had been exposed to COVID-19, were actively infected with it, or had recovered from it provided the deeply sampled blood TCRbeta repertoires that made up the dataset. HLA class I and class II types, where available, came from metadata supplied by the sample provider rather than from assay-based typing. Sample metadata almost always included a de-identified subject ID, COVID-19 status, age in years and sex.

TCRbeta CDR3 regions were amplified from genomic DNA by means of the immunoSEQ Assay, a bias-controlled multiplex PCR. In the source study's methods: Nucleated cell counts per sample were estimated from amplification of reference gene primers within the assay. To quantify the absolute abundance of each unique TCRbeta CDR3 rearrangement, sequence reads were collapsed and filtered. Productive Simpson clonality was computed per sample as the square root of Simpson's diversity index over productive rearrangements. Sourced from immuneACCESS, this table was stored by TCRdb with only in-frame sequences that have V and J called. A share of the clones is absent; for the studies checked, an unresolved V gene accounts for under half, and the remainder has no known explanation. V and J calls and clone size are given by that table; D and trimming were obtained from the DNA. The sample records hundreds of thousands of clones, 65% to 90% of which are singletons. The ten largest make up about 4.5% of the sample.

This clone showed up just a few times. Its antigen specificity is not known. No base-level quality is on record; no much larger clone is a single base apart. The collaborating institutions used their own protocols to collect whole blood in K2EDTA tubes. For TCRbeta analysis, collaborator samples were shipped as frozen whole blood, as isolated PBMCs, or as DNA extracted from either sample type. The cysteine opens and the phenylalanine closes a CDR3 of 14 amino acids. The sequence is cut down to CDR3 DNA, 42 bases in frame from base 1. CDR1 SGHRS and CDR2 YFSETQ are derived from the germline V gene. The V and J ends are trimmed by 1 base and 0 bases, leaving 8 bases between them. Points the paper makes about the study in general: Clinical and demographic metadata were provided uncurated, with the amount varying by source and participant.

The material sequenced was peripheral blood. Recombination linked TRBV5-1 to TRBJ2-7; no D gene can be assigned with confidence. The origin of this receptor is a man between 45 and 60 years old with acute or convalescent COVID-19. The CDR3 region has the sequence CASSLKESSYEQYF. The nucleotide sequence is TGCGCCAGCAGCTTGAAGGAGAGCTCCTACGAGCAGTACTTC.